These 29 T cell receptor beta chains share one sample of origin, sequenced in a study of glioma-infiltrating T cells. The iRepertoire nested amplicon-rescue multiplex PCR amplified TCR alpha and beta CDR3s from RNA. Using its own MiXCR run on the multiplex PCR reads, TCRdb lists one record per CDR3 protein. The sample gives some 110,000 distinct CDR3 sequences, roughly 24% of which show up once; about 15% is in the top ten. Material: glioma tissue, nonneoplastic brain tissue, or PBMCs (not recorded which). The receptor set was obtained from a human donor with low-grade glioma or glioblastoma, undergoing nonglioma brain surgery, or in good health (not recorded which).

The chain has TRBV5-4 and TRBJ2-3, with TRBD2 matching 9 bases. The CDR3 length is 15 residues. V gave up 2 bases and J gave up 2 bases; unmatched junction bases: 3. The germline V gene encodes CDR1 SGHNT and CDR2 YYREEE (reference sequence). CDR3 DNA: TGTGCCAGCAGCTTTAGCGGGAGTAACACAGATACGCAGTATTTT. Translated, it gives CASSFSGSNTDTQYF.

In nucleotides, the CDR3 is TGTGCCACCGAGACTAGCGGGAGAGGGGACGAGCAGTTCTTC. Translation: CATETSGRGDEQFF. The chain has TRBV15 and TRBJ2-1; 12 nucleotides agree with TRBD2. Germline loops: CDR1 LNHNV, CDR2 YYDKDF (reference sequence). V shed 8 bases, J shed 10 bases, and the junction held 9 bases outside the gene matches. The CDR3 spans 14 residues.

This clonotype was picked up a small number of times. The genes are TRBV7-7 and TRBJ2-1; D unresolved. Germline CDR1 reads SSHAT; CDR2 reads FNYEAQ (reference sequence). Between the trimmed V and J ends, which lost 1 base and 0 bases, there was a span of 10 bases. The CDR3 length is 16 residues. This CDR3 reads CASSLDPTSSYNEQFF. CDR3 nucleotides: TGTGCCAGCAGCTTAGATCCTACAAGCTCCTACAATGAGCAGTTCTTC.

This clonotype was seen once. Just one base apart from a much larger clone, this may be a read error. The CDR3 coding sequence is TGTGCCAGCAGTCTCCTTCCCGGGACAGGGGCCGGGGGGCTGTTTTTT. It encodes CASSLLPGTGAGGLFF. The chain employs TRBV28 and TRBJ2-2; 10 bases agree with TRBD1. The CDR3 runs to 16 residues. CDR1 and CDR2 (germline): MDHEN, SYDVKM.

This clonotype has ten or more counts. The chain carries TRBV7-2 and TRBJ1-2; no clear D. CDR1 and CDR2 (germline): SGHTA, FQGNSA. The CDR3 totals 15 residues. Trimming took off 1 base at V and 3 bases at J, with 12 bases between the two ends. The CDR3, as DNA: TGTGCCAGCAGCTTAGAGGCAGGCCGCCACTATGGCTACACCTTC. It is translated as CASSLEAGRHYGYTF.

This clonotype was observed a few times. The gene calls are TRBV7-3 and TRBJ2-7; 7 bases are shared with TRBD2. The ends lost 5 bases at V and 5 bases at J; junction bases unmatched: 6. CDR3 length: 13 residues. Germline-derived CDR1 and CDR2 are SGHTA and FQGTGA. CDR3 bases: TGTGCCAGCAGCCAAGTGGGGGGGGACGAGCAGTACTTC. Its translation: CASSQVGGDEQYF. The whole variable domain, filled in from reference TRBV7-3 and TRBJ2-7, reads GAGVSQTPSNKVTEKGKYVELRCDPISGHTALYWYRQSLGQGPEFLIYFQGTGAADDSGLPNDRFFAVRPEGSVSTLKIQRTERGDSAVYLCASSQVGGDEQYFGPGTRLTVT.

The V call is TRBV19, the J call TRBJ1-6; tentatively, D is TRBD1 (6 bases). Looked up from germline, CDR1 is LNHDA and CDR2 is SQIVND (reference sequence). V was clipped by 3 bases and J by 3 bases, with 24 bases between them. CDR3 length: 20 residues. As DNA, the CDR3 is TGTGCCAGTAGTATTCCGACCGGGACACAGATTCAACTCTATAATTCACCCCTCCACTTT. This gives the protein CASSIPTGTQIQLYNSPLHF. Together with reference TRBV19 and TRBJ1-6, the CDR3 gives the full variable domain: DGGITQSPKYLFRKEGQNVTLSCEQNLNHDAMYWYRQDPGQGLRLIYYSQIVNDFQKGDIAEGYSVSREKKESFPLTVTSAQKNPTAFYLCASSIPTGTQIQLYNSPLHFGNGTRLTVT.

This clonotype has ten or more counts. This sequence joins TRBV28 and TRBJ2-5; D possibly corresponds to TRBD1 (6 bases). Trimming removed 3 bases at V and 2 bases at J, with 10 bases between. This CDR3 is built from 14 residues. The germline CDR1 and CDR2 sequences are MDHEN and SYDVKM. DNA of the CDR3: TGTGCCAGCAGTTTTAACAGGGTGCAAGAGACCCAGTACTTC. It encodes CASSFNRVQETQYF. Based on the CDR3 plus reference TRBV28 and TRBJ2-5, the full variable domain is DVKVTQSSRYLVKRTGEKVFLECVQDMDHENMFWYRQDPGLGLRLIYFSYDVKMKEKGDIPEGYSVSREKKERFSLILESASTNQTSMYLCASSFNRVQETQYFGPGTRLLVL.

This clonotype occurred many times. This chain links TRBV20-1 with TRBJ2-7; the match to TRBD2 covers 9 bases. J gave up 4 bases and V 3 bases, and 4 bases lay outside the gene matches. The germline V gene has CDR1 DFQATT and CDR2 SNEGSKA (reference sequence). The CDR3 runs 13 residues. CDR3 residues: CSASPAGGYEQYF. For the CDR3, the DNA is TGCAGTGCTAGCCCTGCGGGAGGGTACGAGCAGTACTTC.

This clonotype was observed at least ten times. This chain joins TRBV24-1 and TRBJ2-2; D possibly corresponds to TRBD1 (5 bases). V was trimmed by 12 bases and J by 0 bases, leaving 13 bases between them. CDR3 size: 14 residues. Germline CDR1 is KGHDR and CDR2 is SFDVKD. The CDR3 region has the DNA TGTGCCGCCCGACAGAAGCCGAACACCGGGGAGCTGTTTTTT. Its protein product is CAARQKPNTGELFF.

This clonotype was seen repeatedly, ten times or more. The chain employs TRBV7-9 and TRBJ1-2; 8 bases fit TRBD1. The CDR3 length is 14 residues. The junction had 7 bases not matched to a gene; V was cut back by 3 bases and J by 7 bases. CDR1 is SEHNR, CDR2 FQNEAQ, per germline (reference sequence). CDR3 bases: TGTGCCAGCAGCTTCCCGCAACAGGGGGGTGGCTACACCTTC. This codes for CASSFPQQGGGYTF.

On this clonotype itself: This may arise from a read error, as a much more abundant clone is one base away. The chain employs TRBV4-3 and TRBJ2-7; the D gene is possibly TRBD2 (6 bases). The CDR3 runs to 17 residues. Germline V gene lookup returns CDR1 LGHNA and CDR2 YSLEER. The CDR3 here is CDSSQALSGGNTYEQYF. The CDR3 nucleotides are TGCGACAGCAGCCAAGCCCTTAGCGGAGGGAATACCTACGAGCAGTACTTC.

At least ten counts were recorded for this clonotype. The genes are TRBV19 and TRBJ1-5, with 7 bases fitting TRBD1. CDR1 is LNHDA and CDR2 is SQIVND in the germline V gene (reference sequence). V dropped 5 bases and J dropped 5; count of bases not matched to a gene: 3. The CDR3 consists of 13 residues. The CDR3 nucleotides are TGTGCCAGTAGTGATACAGGGGATCAGCCCCAGCATTTT. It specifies CASSDTGDQPQHF.

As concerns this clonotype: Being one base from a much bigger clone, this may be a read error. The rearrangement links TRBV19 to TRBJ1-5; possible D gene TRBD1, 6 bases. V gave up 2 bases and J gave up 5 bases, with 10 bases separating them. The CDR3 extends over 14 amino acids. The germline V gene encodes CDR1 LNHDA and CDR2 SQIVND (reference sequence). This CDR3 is CASSILAGDQPQHF. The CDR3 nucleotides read TGTGCCAGTAGTATATTGGCAGGGGATCAGCCCCAGCATTTT.

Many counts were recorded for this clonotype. CDR3: CASSQVSGTADSNQPQHF. In nucleotides, the CDR3 is TGTGCCAGCAGCCAAGTTTCCGGGACAGCCGATAGCAATCAGCCCCAGCATTTT. This chain links TRBV4-2 with TRBJ1-5; 7 bases align to TRBD1. This CDR3 is built from 18 residues. In germline, CDR1 is LGHNA, CDR2 YNFKEQ. V trimming: 1 base; J trimming: 0 bases; junction bases outside the gene matches: 9.

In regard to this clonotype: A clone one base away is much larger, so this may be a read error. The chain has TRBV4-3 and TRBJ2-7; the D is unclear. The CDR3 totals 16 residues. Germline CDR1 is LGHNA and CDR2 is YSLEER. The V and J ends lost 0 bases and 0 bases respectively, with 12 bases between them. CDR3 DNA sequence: TGCGCCAGCAGCCAAGAAGGTGGGGTCGGCTCCTACGAGCAGTACTTC. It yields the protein CASSQEGGVGSYEQYF.

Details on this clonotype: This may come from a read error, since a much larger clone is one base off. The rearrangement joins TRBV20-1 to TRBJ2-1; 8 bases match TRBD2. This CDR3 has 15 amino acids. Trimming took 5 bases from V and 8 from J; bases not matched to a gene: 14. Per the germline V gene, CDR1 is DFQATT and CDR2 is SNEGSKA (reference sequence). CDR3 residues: CSAYSGISGTYEQFF. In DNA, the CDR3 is TGCAGTGCTTACTCCGGGATTAGCGGGACCTATGAGCAGTTCTTC.

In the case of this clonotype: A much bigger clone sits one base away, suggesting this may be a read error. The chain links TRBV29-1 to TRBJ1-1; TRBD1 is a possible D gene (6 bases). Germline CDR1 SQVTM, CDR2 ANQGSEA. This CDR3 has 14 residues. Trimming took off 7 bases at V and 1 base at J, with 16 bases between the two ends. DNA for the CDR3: TGCAGCGCACGGACGGCAGGGGCGAACACTGAAGCTTTCTTT. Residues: CSARTAGANTEAFF.

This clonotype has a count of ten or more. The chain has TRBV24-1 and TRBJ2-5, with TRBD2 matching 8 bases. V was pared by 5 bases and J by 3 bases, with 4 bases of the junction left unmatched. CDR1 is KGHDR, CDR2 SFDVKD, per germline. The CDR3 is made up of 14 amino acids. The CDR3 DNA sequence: TGTGCCACCAGTGTTCCCGGGAGGGAAGAGACCCAGTACTTC. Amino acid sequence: CATSVPGREETQYF.

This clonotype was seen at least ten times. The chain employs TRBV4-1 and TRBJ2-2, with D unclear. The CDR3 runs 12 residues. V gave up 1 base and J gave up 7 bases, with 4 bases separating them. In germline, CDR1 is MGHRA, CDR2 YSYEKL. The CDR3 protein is CASSQVYGELFF. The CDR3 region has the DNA TGCGCCAGCAGCCAAGTTTACGGGGAGCTGTTTTTT.

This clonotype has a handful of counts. The CDR3: CASTEGKGRGANVLTF. CDR3 sequence (DNA): TGTGCCAGCACCGAGGGGAAGGGGCGCGGGGCCAACGTCCTGACTTTC. This sequence joins TRBV12-3 or TRBV12-4 and TRBJ2-6; D is possibly TRBD1 or TRBD2 (5 bases each). V shed 7 bases and J shed 4 bases, with 17 bases lying between them. CDR3 length equals 16 residues.

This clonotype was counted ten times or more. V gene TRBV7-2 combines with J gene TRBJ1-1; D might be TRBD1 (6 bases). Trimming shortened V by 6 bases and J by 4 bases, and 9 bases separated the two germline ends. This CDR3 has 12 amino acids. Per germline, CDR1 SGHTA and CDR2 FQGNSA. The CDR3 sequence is CASSLGATEAFF. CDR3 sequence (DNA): TGTGCCAGCAGTCTGGGGGCCACTGAAGCTTTCTTT.

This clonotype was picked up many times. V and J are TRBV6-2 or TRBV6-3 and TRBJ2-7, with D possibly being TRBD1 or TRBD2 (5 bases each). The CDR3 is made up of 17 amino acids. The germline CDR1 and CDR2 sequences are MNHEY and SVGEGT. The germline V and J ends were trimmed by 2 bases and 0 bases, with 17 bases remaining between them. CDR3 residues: CASSYDPQIGGSYEQYF. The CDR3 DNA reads TGTGCCAGCAGTTACGATCCCCAAATTGGGGGCTCCTACGAGCAGTACTTC.

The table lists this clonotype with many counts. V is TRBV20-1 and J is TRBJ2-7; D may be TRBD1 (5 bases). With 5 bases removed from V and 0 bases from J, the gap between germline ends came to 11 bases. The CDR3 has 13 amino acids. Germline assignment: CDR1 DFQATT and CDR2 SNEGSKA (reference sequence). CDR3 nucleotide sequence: TGCAGTGCTCTCCTACAGGACTCCTACGAGCAGTACTTC. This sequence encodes CSALLQDSYEQYF.

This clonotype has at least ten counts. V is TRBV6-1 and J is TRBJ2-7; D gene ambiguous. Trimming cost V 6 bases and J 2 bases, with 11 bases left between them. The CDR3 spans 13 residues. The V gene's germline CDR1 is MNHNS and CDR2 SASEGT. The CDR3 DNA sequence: TGTGCCAGCAGACCGGCAGGAACCTACGAGCAGTACTTC. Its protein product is CASRPAGTYEQYF.

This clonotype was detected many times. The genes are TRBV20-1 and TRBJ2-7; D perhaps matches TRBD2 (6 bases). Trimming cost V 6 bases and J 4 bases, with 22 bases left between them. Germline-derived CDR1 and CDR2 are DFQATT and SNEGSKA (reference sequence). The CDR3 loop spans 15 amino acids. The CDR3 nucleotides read TGCAGTGCGGCCTCACGGGGGAGCTATGGTTACGAGCAGTACTTC. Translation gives CSAASRGSYGYEQYF.

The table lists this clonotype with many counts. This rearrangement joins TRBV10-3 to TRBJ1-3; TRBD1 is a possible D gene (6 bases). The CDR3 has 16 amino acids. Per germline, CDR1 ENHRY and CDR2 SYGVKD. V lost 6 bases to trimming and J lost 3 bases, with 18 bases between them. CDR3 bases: TGTGCCATCAGGGCCGCGGGGGCGCTCAATGGAAACACCATATATTTT. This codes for CAIRAAGALNGNTIYF.

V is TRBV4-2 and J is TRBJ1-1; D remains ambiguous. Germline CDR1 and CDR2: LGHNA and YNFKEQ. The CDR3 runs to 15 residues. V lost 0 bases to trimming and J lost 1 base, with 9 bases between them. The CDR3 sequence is CASSQDLKGNTEAFF. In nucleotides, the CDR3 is TGTGCCAGCAGCCAAGATCTGAAAGGGAACACTGAAGCTTTCTTT.

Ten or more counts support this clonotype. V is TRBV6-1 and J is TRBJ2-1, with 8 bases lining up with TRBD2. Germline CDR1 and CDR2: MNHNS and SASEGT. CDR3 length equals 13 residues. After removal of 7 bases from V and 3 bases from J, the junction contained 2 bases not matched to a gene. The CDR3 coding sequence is TGTGCCAGCATTCGGGAGGGCTACAATGAGCAGTTCTTC. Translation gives CASIREGYNEQFF.